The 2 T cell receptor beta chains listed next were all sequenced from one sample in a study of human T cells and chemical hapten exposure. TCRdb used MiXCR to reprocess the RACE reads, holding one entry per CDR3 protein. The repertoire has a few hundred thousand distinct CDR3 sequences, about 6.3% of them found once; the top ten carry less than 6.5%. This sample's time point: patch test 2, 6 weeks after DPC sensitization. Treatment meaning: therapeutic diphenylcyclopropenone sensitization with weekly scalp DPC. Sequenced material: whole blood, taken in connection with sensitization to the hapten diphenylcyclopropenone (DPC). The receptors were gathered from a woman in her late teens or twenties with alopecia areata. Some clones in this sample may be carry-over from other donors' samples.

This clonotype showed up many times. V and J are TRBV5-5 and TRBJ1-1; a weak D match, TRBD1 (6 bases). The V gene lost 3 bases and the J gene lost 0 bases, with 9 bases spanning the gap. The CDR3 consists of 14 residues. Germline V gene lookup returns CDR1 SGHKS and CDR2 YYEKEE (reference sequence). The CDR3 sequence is CASSWGALNTEAFF. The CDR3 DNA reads TGTGCCAGCAGCTGGGGGGCATTGAACACTGAAGCTTTCTTT.

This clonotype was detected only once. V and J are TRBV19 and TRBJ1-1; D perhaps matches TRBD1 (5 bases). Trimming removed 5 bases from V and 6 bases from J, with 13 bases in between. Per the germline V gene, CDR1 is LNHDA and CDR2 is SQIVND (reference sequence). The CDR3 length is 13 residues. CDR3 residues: CASSSIGGAEAFF. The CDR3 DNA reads TGTGCCAGTAGTTCAATCGGGGGGGCTGAAGCTTTCTTT. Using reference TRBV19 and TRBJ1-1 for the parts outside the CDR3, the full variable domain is DGGITQSPKYLFRKEGQNVTLSCEQNLNHDAMYWYRQDPGQGLRLIYYSQIVNDFQKGDIAEGYSVSREKKESFPLTVTSAQKNPTAFYLCASSSIGGAEAFFGQGTRLTVV.